Below, 29 T cell receptor beta chains from the same sample are listed, as sequenced in a study of T cells in Graves' hyperthyroidism and ophthalmopathy. RNA transcripts yielded amplified TCR beta CDR3 regions. Initially, a first-round RT-PCR of the TCR CDR3 employed the HTBI primer set. A single record per CDR3 protein comes from TCRdb applying MiXCR to the multiplex PCR reads. The sample lists hundreds of thousands of distinct CDR3 sequences; just under 20% were seen once. The material sequenced was blood. The receptors come from a man aged 35 to 55 with Graves' ophthalmopathy.

This clonotype was counted only a few times. V usage is TRBV6-2 or TRBV6-3 and J usage is TRBJ1-5; D possibly corresponds to TRBD1 (6 bases). Between the trimmed V and J ends, which lost 6 bases and 0 bases, there was a span of 15 bases. Germline CDR1 MNHEY, CDR2 SVGEGT. The CDR3 consists of 16 residues. As DNA, the CDR3 is TGTGCCAGCAGGGGGGGGCGAGGTTATAGCAATCAGCCCCAGCATTTT. This sequence encodes CASRGGRGYSNQPQHF.

V usage is TRBV24-1 and J usage is TRBJ1-1; no clear D. V shed 4 bases and J shed 3 bases, with 26 bases lying between them. CDR1 is KGHDR, CDR2 SFDVKD, per germline. The CDR3 has 19 residues. The CDR3 spells CATSDSRRAGPIWDTEAFF. CDR3 DNA: TGTGCCACCAGTGACTCACGCCGGGCAGGTCCAATTTGGGACACTGAAGCTTTCTTT.

The chain uses TRBV5-1 and TRBJ1-3; D is undetermined. The germline V gene has CDR1 SGHRS and CDR2 YFSETQ. The CDR3 is made up of 11 amino acids. V was clipped by 2 bases and J by 6 bases, with 3 bases between them. The CDR3 here is CASSFLNTIYF. The CDR3 DNA sequence: TGCGCCAGCAGCTTCTTAAACACCATATATTTT.

This clonotype was picked up a small number of times. The J gene is TRBJ1-3, the V gene TRBV5-1, with D possibly TRBD1 on 5 matching bases. This CDR3 has 14 amino acids. Germline values: CDR1 SGHRS, CDR2 YFSETQ. V lost 4 bases and J 7 bases, leaving 15 bases between the germline ends. CDR3 amino acids: CASSTLSGGNTIYF. The CDR3 DNA reads TGCGCCAGCAGCACGCTCTCCGGGGGGAACACCATATATTTT.

The rearrangement links TRBV27 to TRBJ2-7; 9 nucleotides line up with TRBD1. V trimming: 4 bases; J trimming: 2 bases; junction bases outside the gene matches: 3. The CDR3 totals 14 residues. Per germline, CDR1 MNHEY and CDR2 SMNVEV (reference sequence). The CDR3 region has the DNA TGTGCCAGCAGTTGGGGGACAGGGCCCTACGAGCAGTACTTC. Protein sequence: CASSWGTGPYEQYF.

This clonotype was seen more than once but under ten times. The chain combines TRBV30 with TRBJ1-1; no reliable D call. This CDR3 is 14 amino acids long. Trimming left V 3 bases short and J 7 bases short, with 18 bases between. Germline V lookup: CDR1 GTSNPN, CDR2 SVGIG (reference sequence). As DNA, the CDR3 is TGTGCCTGGAGGGGGTGGGGAAGGGCCAATGAAGCTTTCTTT. Protein product: CAWRGWGRANEAFF.

This clonotype was seen many times. The V call is TRBV7-3, the J call TRBJ2-2; D ambiguous. Germline V CDR1 and CDR2: SGHTA, FQGTGA. Trimming removed 1 base at V and 4 bases at J, with 7 bases between. This CDR3 has 14 amino acids. The chain's CDR3 is CASSLKPGTGELFF. DNA for the CDR3: TGTGCCAGCAGCTTAAAACCGGGCACCGGGGAGCTGTTTTTT.

In this sample, this clonotype turned up a few times. The V and J genes are TRBV28 and TRBJ1-5, with D tentatively TRBD1 (5 bases). The V gene's germline CDR1 is MDHEN and CDR2 SYDVKM. V was shortened by 6 bases and J by 2 bases, with 11 bases between the two germline ends. This CDR3 is built from 14 residues. The CDR3 loop is CASSGGSRNQPQHF. For the CDR3, the DNA is TGTGCCAGCAGCGGGGGGAGCCGCAATCAGCCCCAGCATTTT.

The chain couples TRBV5-1 to TRBJ2-5; 7 bases map to TRBD1. CDR1 is SGHRS, CDR2 YFSETQ, per germline. J was trimmed by 3 bases and V by 4 bases; bases with no gene match: 6. The CDR3 covers 14 residues. The CDR3 protein is CASSRSGTEETQYF. CDR3 DNA: TGCGCCAGCAGCCGATCCGGGACAGAAGAGACCCAGTACTTC.

The sample holds many counts of this clonotype. The CDR3 DNA sequence: TGTGCCTGGAGTGTATCACAGGGGCGCGACGAGCAGTACTTC. Its protein product is CAWSVSQGRDEQYF. The V and J genes are TRBV30 and TRBJ2-7, with TRBD1 identical over 7 bases. CDR1 and CDR2 (germline): GTSNPN, SVGIG (reference sequence). This CDR3 has 14 amino acids. With 0 bases clipped from V and 5 bases from J, the junction kept 7 bases outside the gene matches.

This clonotype has a count of ten or more. The chain is built from TRBV5-1 and TRBJ2-1, with 14 bases aligning to TRBD2. CDR1 is SGHRS, CDR2 YFSETQ, per germline. Trimming took 4 bases from V and 5 from J; bases not matched to a gene: 8. CDR3 size: 17 residues. The CDR3 loop is CASSQFGTSGRNNEQFF. CDR3 bases: TGCGCCAGCAGCCAATTCGGGACTAGCGGGAGAAACAATGAGCAGTTCTTC.

This clonotype was found a few times. The chain employs TRBV12-3 or TRBV12-4 and TRBJ2-7; D gene ambiguous. This CDR3 is 12 amino acids long. The V gene lost 5 bases and the J gene lost 4 bases, with 9 bases spanning the gap. Here the CDR3 reads CASSRTQYEQYF. The DNA of the CDR3 is TGTGCCAGCAGTCGGACGCAATACGAGCAGTACTTC.

This clonotype was seen a few times. The chain carries TRBV12-3 or TRBV12-4 and TRBJ2-3, with D perhaps TRBD2 (6 bases). The length of the CDR3 is 14 residues. V dropped 7 bases and J dropped 6 bases, with 17 bases sitting between them. The CDR3 DNA sequence: TGTGCCAGCACCCTGGGGGGTCGGAGCGATACGCAGTATTTT. It encodes CASTLGGRSDTQYF.

The sample holds many counts of this clonotype. The rearrangement links TRBV7-9 to TRBJ2-3, with 10 bases that match TRBD2. The CDR3 loop spans 15 amino acids. The V and J ends lost 3 bases and 0 bases, in that order; junction bases with no gene match: 0. In germline, CDR1 is SEHNR, CDR2 FQNEAQ (reference sequence). Here the CDR3 reads CASSFSGGSTDTQYF. CDR3 bases: TGTGCCAGCAGCTTTAGCGGGGGGAGCACAGATACGCAGTATTTT.

In regard to this clonotype: A read error may produce the germline difference seen at one junction end. The genes are TRBV11-2 and TRBJ2-5; D may be TRBD1 or TRBD2 (5 bases each). The CDR3 sequence is 16 residues long. Looked up from germline, CDR1 is SGHAT and CDR2 is FQNNGV. CDR3 DNA: TGTGTCAGCTCTCCCTCTTCCGGGGCAGTCAAAGAGACCCAGTACTTC. Its protein product is CVSSPSSGAVKETQYF.

Only a few counts were recorded for this clonotype. V usage is TRBV6-2 or TRBV6-3 and J usage is TRBJ1-2, with a possible D match to TRBD1 (6 bases). Trimming removed 0 bases from V and 2 bases from J, with 7 bases in between. This CDR3 has 14 amino acids. From germline, CDR1 is MNHEY and CDR2 SVGEGT. The CDR3 nucleotides are TGTGCCAGCAGTTACTCCCAGGGGAACTATGGCTACACCTTC. This translates into CASSYSQGNYGYTF.

The V gene is TRBV5-1, the J gene TRBJ2-6; tentatively, D is TRBD1 or TRBD2 (6 bases each). Per germline, CDR1 SGHRS and CDR2 YFSETQ. The V end was cut by 4 bases, the J end by 0 bases, with 14 bases between. There are 17 residues in the CDR3. The CDR3 DNA reads as TGCGCCAGCAGCGGCCGGGGGACAAGCTCTGGGGCCAACGTCCTGACTTTC. It is translated as CASSGRGTSSGANVLTF.

About this clonotype itself: Compared with germline, one end of the junction differs, possibly owing to a read error. The CDR3 spells CASSLAGQETRYF. The CDR3, as DNA: TGTGCCAGCAGCTTGGCGGGACAAGAGACCCGGTACTTC. The chain employs TRBV7-2 and TRBJ2-5; possibly TRBD1 or TRBD2 for D (6 bases each). CDR3 length: 13 amino acids. The germline V gene encodes CDR1 SGHTA and CDR2 FQGNSA. Based on the CDR3 plus reference TRBV7-2 and TRBJ2-5, the full variable domain is GAGVSQSPSNKVTEKGKDVELRCDPISGHTALYWYRQSLGQGLEFLIYFQGNSAPDKSGLPSDRFSAERTGGSVSTLTIQRTQQEDSAVYLCASSLAGQETRYFGPGTRLLVL.

The genes are TRBV24-1 and TRBJ2-2; 7 bases match TRBD2. Trimming at V came to 5 bases and at J to 1 base, leaving 3 bases not matched to a gene. The CDR3 has 15 residues. CDR1 and CDR2 (germline): KGHDR, SFDVKD. CDR3 DNA: TGTGCCACCAGTGTGGGCGGGGGGAACACCGGGGAGCTGTTTTTT. It yields the protein CATSVGGGNTGELFF.

Ten or more counts support this clonotype. The gene calls are TRBV20-1 and TRBJ2-3, with D uncertain. The CDR3 is 13 amino acids. Germline-derived CDR1 and CDR2 are DFQATT and SNEGSKA (reference sequence). V was pared by 6 bases and J by 5 bases, with 15 bases between. The CDR3 spells CSAPELGKDTQYF. In DNA form, the CDR3 reads TGCAGTGCCCCGGAGCTGGGGAAAGATACGCAGTATTTT.

Notes on this clonotype: The germline gene is not matched at one end of the junction; a read error may be the cause. CDR3 DNA: TGCGCCAGCAGCTTGCCCGTCCCGGGACAGGGGCCGAACTTC. This encodes CASSLPVPGQGPNF. The rearrangement links TRBV5-1 to TRBJ2-5; 10 positions match TRBD1. The CDR3 extends over 14 amino acids. The V gene's germline CDR1 is SGHRS and CDR2 YFSETQ.

This clonotype turned up a few times. This sequence joins TRBV7-6 and TRBJ2-1; D unclear. Germline values: CDR1 SGHVS, CDR2 FNYEAQ. Trimming left V 1 base short and J 8 bases short, with 15 bases between. The CDR3 contains 15 residues. The CDR3 is CASSLVLQRLDEQFF. CDR3 coding DNA: TGTGCCAGCAGCTTAGTTTTGCAGCGTCTGGATGAGCAGTTCTTC.

A few counts support this clonotype. The CDR3 region has the DNA TGCAGCGTTCGGCCTGGACTAGCGGGAGGCGTATCATACAATGAGCAGTTCTTC. Protein product: CSVRPGLAGGVSYNEQFF. The J gene is TRBJ2-1, the V gene TRBV29-1; 14 bases are shared with TRBD2. The CDR3 has 18 amino acids. The germline CDR1 and CDR2 sequences are SQVTM and ANQGSEA. The J segment lost 4 bases and the V segment lost 5 bases, leaving 13 bases of the junction unmatched.

This clonotype was seen at least ten times. The chain carries TRBV30 and TRBJ1-3, with D hard to call. Germline V gene lookup returns CDR1 GTSNPN and CDR2 SVGIG (reference sequence). The CDR3 covers 14 residues. The V end was cut by 2 bases, the J end by 4 bases, with 12 bases between. The CDR3 reads CAWSFGLGGNTIYF. The CDR3 nucleotides read TGTGCCTGGAGTTTTGGCCTAGGGGGAAACACCATATATTTT.

Many counts were recorded for this clonotype. V and J are TRBV5-1 and TRBJ2-1, with TRBD1 as a possible D gene (5 bases). CDR3 length: 14 amino acids. Per the germline V gene, CDR1 is SGHRS and CDR2 is YFSETQ. V was trimmed by 1 base and J by 8 bases, leaving 13 bases between them. For the CDR3, the DNA is TGCGCCAGCAGCTTGATCTCGACAGTCGATGAGCAGTTCTTC. Its translation: CASSLISTVDEQFF.

This clonotype has at least ten counts. This rearrangement joins TRBV12-3 or TRBV12-4 to TRBJ1-3, with D possibly matching TRBD1 (5 bases). The CDR3 is 16 amino acids. Deletions cut 5 bases from V and 0 bases from J, with 14 bases between. Here the CDR3 DNA reads TGTGCCAGCAGTGCCTGGGACGCAGCCTCTGGAAACACCATATATTTT. Its translation is CASSAWDAASGNTIYF.

This clonotype came up a few times. The chain is built from TRBV19 and TRBJ1-1, with TRBD1 matching over 9 bases. Per germline, CDR1 LNHDA and CDR2 SQIVND (reference sequence). The CDR3 runs 13 residues. V lost 6 bases, J lost 7 bases, and 6 bases stayed unmatched. The chain's CDR3 is CASSTRTGDEAFF. As DNA, the CDR3 is TGTGCCAGTAGCACAAGGACAGGGGATGAAGCTTTCTTT.

On this clonotype: This may be a read error: a much more frequent sequence differs by one nucleotide. The chain carries TRBV20-1 and TRBJ2-5; either TRBD1 or TRBD2 may supply D (6 bases each). V gave up 2 bases and J gave up 5 bases, with 15 bases separating them. The germline V gene encodes CDR1 DFQATT and CDR2 SNEGSKA (reference sequence). This CDR3 contains 14 residues. The CDR3 bases are TGCAGTGCTAGATTGGAGGGGGTAACGGAGACCCAGTACTTC. Its translation is CSARLEGVTETQYF.

A few counts support this clonotype. This chain links TRBV28 with TRBJ1-1, with D perhaps matching TRBD1 (6 bases). Germline loops: CDR1 MDHEN, CDR2 SYDVKM. The V gene lost 6 bases and the J gene lost 5 bases, with 16 bases spanning the gap. The CDR3 contains 14 residues. The CDR3 reads CASRALGQTTEAFF. In nucleotides, the CDR3 is TGTGCCAGCAGGGCGCTCGGACAGACTACTGAAGCTTTCTTT.